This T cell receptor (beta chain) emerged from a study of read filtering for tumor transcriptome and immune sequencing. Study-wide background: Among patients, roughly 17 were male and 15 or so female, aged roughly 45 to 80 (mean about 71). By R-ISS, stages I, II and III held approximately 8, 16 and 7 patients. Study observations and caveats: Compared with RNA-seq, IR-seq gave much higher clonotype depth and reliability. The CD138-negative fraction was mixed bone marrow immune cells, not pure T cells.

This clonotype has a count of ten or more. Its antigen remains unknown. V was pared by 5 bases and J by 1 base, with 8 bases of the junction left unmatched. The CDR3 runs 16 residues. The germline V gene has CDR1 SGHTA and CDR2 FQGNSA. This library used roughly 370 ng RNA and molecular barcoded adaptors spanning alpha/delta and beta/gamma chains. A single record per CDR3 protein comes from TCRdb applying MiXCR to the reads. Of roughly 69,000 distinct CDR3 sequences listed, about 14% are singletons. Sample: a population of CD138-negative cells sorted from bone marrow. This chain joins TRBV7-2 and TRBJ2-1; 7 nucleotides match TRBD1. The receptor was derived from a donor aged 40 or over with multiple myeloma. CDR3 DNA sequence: TGTGCCAGCAGCCTAGTAGGGGGCGCATCCTACAATGAGCAGTTCTTC. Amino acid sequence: CASSLVGGASYNEQFF.